This T cell receptor beta chain stems from a study of graft-versus-host responses after intestinal transplantation. The wider study: Recipients obtained multivisceral, liver-intestinal, or isolated intestinal transplants. All recipients got anti-thymocyte globulin induction, then tacrolimus and steroids for about 3 years. Overall study results and limits: In patients with graft-donor T cell macrochimerism, allograft graft-versus-host to host-versus-graft clonal ratios were high. Circulating GvH clones peaking coincided with falling HvG clones soon after transplant.

A note on this clone: No antigen is known for it.

Repertoires were generated with immunoSEQ multiplex PCR, while TCRdb's copy carries only in-frame clones and drops some. The sample gives 100,000 or so clones, about 94% of which show up once; roughly 0.15% is in the top ten. Germline V gene sequence: CDR1 LGHNA, CDR2 YNFKEQ. Trimming shortened V by 7 bases and J by 7 bases, and 13 bases separated the two germline ends. The CDR3 runs 13 residues. This clonotype was sampled from a human donor who received an intestinal transplant. V gene TRBV4-2 combines with J gene TRBJ1-4, with D possibly TRBD1 on 5 matching bases. The sequences come from unstimulated CD4+ T cells sorted from spleen or lymph node cells, collected before intestinal transplant. CDR3 nucleotides: TGTGCCAGCATGGCGGGGGATGTTGAAAAACTGTTTTTT. Translating it yields CASMAGDVEKLFF.